The T cell receptor (beta chain) under discussion was sequenced for a study of blood T cell repertoires in COVID-19. Study in general: Acute and convalescent COVID-19 specimens originated in the United States, Italy and Spain.

The cohort comprised adults aged roughly 18 to 100 years residing in some 24 US areas. Categorization into cohorts depended on clinical history that participants reported. Trimming stripped 0 bases from V and 1 base from J, with 10 bases between. Looked up from germline, CDR1 is SGHRS and CDR2 is YFSETQ. This CDR3 region has 15 residues. Original analysis: The authors estimated nucleated cell counts from reference gene primer amplification. TCRdb keeps only in-frame clones here, not all; method: immunoSEQ multiplex PCR. D and trimming were read from the DNA, whereas the V and J calls and clone size are those reported in that table. There are 200,000 or so clones in the sample; roughly 80% occur only once, and approximately 5% lies in the top ten.

The sequence came from a woman aged 50 to 65 who had been exposed to COVID-19. Input material: PBMCs or T cells enriched from blood (not recorded which). The chain links TRBV5-1 to TRBJ1-1, with D uncertain. The DNA of the CDR3 is TGCGCCAGCAGCTTGGATCATATCGGGAACACTGAAGCTTTCTTT. Protein sequence: CASSLDHIGNTEAFF.